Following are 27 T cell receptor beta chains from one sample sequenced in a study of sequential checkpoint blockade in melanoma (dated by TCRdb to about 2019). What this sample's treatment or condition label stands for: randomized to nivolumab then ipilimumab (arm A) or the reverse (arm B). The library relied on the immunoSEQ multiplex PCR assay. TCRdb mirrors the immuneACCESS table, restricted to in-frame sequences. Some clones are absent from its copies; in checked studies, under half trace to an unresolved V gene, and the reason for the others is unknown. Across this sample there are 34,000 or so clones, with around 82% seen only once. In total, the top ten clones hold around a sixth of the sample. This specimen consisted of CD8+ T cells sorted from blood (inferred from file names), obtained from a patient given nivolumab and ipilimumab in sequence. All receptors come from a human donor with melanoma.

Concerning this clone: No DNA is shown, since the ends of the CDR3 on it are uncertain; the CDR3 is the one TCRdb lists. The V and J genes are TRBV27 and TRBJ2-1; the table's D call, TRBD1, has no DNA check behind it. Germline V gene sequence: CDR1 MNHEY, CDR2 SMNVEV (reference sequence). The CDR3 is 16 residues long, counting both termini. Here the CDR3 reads CASSLGTGQGLNEQFF.

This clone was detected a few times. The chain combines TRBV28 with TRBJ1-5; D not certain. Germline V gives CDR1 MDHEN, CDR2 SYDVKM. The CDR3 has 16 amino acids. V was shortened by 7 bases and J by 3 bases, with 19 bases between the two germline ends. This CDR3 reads CASTLFPGEVNQPQHF. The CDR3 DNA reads TGTGCCAGCACCCTGTTCCCCGGGGAGGTCAATCAGCCCCAGCATTTT.

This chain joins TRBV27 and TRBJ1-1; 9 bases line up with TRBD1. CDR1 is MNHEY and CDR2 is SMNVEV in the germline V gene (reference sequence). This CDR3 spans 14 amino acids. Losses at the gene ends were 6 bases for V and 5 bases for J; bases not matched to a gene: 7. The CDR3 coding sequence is TGTGCCAGCAGGATACAGGGGGCAAGGACTGAAGCTTTCTTT. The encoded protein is CASRIQGARTEAFF.

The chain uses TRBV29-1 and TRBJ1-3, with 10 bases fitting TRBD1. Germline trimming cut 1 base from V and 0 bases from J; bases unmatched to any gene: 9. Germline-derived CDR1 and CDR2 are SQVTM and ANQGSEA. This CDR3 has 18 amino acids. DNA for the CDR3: TGCAGCGTTGAAGGCCCCCCCTGGGACAGGGGCTCTGGAAACACCATATATTTT. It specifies CSVEGPPWDRGSGNTIYF.

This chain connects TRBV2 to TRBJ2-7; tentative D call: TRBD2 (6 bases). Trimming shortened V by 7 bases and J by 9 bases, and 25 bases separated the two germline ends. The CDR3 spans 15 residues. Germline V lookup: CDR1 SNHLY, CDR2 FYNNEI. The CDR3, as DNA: TGTGCCAGCACTCCCTGGTCTAGCGTAGTGAGTCGGCAGTACTTC. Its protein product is CASTPWSSVVSRQYF.

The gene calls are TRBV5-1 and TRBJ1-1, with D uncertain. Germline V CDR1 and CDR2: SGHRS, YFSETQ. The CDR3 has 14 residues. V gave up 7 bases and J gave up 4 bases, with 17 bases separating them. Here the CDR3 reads CASCEDPRSTEAFF. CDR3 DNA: TGCGCCAGCTGTGAGGATCCTAGGAGCACTGAAGCTTTCTTT.

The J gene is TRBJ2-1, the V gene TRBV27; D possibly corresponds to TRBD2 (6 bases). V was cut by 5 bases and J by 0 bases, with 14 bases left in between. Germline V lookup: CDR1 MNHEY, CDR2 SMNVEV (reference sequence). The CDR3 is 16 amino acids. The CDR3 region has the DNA TGTGCCAGCAGTCCCCTATTCGGGGGCTCCTACAATGAGCAGTTCTTC. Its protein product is CASSPLFGGSYNEQFF.

The CDR3 DNA sequence: TGTGCCAGCAGCTCACTCCGGGACAGCGCCACAGATACGCAGTATTTT. This encodes CASSSLRDSATDTQYF. The chain joins TRBV7-9 to TRBJ2-3; the match to TRBD1 covers 7 bases. Germline V lookup: CDR1 SEHNR, CDR2 FQNEAQ (reference sequence). The CDR3 covers 16 residues. With V trimmed by 4 bases and J by 2 bases, 9 bases remained unmatched.

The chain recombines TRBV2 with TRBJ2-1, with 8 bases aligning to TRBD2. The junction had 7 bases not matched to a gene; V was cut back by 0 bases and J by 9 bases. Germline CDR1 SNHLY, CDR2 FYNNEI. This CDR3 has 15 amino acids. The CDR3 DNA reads TGTGCCAGCAGTGAAGCGCCGGGACTAGAGCCTGAGCAGTTCTTC. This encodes CASSEAPGLEPEQFF.

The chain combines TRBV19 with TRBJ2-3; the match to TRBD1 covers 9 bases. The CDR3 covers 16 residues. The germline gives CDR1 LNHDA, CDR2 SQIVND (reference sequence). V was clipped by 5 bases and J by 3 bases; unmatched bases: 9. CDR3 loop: CASSVHPGQGTDTQYF. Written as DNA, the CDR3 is TGTGCCAGTAGTGTTCACCCGGGACAGGGAACAGATACGCAGTATTTT.

CDR3 region: CASSPPGLAGVSTDTQYF. The DNA for the CDR3 is TGTGCCAGCAGTCCCCCGGGACTAGCGGGAGTGAGCACAGATACGCAGTATTTT. This chain joins TRBV27 and TRBJ2-3, with 14 bases identical to TRBD2. This CDR3 region has 18 residues. V gave up 5 bases and J gave up 0 bases; unmatched junction bases: 7. The germline V gene encodes CDR1 MNHEY and CDR2 SMNVEV (reference sequence).

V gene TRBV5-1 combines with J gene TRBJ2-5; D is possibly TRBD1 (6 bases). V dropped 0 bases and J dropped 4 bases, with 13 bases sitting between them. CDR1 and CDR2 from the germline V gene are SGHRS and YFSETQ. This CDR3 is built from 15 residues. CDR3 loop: CASSLDPQGTETQYF. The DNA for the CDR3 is TGCGCCAGCAGCTTGGATCCCCAGGGGACAGAGACCCAGTACTTC.

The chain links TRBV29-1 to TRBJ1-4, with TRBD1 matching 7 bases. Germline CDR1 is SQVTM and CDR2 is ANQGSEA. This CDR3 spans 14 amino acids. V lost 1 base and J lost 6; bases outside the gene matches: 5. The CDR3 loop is CSVEADTGDEKLFF. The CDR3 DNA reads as TGCAGCGTTGAAGCGGACACAGGGGATGAAAAACTGTTTTTT.

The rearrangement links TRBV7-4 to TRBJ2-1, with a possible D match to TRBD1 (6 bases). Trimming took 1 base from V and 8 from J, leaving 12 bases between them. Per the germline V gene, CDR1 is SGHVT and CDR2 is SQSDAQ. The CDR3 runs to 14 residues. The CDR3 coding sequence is TGTGCCAGCAGCTTAGAACAGGGAACGGATGAGCAGTTCTTC. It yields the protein CASSLEQGTDEQFF.

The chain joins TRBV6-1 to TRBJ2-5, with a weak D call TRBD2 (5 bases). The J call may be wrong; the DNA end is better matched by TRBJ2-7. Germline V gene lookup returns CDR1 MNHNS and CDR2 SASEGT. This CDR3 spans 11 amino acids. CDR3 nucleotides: TGTGCCAGCGGGAGCTCCTACGAGCAGTACTTC. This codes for CASGSSYEQYF.

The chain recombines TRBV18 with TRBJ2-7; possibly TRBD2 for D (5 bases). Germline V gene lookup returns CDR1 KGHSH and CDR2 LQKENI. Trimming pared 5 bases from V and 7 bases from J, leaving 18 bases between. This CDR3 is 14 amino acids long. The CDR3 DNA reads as TGTGCCAGCTCAAACGAGGGAGAGTCTACGGAGCAGTACTTC. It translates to CASSNEGESTEQYF.

CDR3 nucleotide sequence: TGTGCCAGCAGTGGGTTCAGGGGGCTGGCAAACACCATATATTTT. Protein sequence: CASSGFRGLANTIYF. The rearrangement links TRBV25-1 to TRBJ1-3; the match to TRBD1 covers 8 bases. CDR1 MGHDK and CDR2 SYGVNS come from the germline V gene. The V segment lost 4 bases and the J segment 6 bases; nucleotides outside the gene matches: 8. This CDR3 comprises 15 residues.

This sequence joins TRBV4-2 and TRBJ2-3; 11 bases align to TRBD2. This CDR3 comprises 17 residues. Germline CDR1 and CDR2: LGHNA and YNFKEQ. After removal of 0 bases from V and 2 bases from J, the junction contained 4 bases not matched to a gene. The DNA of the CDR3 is TGTGCCAGCAGCCAAGACCCGGGACTAGCGGCCACAGATACGCAGTATTTT. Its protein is CASSQDPGLAATDTQYF.

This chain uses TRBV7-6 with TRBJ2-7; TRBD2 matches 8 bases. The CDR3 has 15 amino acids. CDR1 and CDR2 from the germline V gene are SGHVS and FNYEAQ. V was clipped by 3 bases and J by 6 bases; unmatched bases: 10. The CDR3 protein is CASSFLYGLAAEQYF. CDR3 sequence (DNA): TGTGCCAGCAGCTTTCTCTACGGACTAGCCGCCGAGCAGTACTTC.

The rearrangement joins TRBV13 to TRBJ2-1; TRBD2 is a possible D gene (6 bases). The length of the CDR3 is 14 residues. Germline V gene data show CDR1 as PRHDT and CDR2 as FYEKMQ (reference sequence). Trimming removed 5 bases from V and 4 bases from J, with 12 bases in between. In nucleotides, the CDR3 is TGTGCCAGCAGCGGACCGGGAGATTACAATGAGCAGTTCTTC. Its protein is CASSGPGDYNEQFF.

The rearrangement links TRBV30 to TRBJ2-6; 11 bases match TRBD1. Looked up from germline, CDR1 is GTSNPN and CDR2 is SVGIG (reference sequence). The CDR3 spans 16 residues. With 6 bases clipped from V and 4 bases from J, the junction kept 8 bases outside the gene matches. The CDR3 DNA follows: TGTGCCTGCAGCGGGACAGGGGGTCCCGGGGCCAACGTCCTGACTTTC. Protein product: CACSGTGGPGANVLTF.

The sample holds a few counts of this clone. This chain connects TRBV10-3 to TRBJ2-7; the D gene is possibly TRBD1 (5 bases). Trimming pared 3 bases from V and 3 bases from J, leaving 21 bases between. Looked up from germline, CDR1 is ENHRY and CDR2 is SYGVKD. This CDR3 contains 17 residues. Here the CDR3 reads CAISDQTTASPIYEQYF. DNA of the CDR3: TGTGCCATCAGTGATCAAACGACAGCGTCCCCAATCTACGAGCAGTACTTC.

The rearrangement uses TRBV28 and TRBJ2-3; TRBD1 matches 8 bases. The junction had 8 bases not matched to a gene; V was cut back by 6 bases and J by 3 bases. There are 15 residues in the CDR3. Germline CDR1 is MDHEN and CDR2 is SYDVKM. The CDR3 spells CASRPIRGLTDTQYF. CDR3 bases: TGTGCCAGCAGACCTATCAGGGGGCTTACAGATACGCAGTATTTT.

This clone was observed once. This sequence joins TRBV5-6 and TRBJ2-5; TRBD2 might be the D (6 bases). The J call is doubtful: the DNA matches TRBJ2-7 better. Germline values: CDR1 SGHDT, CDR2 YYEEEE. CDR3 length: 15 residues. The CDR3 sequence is CASLSSDGGDYEQYF. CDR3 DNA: TGTGCCAGCTTATCGAGCGACGGGGGAGACTACGAGCAGTACTTC.

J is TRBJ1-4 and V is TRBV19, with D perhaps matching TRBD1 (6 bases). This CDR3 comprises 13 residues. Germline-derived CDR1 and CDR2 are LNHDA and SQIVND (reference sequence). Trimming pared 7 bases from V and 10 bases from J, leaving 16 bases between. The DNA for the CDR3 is TGTGCCAGTACGCCAGGGGCTGGGGTAAAACTGTTTTTT. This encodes CASTPGAGVKLFF.

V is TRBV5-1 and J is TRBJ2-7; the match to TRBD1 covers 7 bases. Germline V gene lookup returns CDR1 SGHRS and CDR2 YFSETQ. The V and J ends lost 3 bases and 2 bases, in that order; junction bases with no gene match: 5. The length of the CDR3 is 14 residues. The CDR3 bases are TGCGCCAGCAGCTCTGGACAGGACGCCTACGAGCAGTACTTC. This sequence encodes CASSSGQDAYEQYF.

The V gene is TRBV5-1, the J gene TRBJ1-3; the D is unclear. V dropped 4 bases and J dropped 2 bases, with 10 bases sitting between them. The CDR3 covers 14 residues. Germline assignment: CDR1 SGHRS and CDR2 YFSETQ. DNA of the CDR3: TGCGCCAGCAGCCCGGTTGGTACTGGAAACACCATATATTTT. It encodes CASSPVGTGNTIYF.